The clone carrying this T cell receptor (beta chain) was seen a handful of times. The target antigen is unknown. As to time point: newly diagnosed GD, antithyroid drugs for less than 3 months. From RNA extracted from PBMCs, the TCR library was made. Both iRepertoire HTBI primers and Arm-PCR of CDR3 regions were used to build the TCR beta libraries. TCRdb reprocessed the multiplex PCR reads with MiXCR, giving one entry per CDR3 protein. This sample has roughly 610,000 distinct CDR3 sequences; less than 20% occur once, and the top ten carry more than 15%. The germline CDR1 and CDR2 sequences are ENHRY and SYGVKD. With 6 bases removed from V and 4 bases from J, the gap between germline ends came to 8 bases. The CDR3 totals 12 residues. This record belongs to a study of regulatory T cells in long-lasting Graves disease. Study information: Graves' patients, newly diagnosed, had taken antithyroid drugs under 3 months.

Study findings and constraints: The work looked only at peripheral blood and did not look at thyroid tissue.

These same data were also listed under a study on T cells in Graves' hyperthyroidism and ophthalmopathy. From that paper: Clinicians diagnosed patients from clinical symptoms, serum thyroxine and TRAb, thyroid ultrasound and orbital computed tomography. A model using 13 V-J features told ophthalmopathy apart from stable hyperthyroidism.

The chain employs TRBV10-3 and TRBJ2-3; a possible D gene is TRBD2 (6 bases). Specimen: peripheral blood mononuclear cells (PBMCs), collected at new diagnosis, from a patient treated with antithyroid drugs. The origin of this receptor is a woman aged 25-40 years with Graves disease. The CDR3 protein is CAIRGGADTQYF. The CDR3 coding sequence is TGTGCCATCAGAGGAGGGGCAGATACGCAGTATTTT.